This T cell receptor (beta chain) was captured in a study of immune evolution from preneoplasia to lung adenocarcinoma. Clones were sequenced by immunoSEQ multiplex PCR, and TCRdb holds only the in-frame ones, with some missing. The sample carries fewer than 6,500 clones, around 81% recorded once. Points from the study as a whole: T cell clonality was higher in KRAS-mutant than EGFR-mutant or wild-type nodules. Top clone frequencies peaked in normal lung, apparently declining through invasive adenocarcinoma. Clonality was highest in normal lung, lower in later-stage lesions apparently.

For this clone: Its antigen is currently unknown.

This CDR3 is built from 14 residues. V shed 7 bases, J shed 2 bases, and the junction held 4 bases outside the gene matches. The germline V gene has CDR1 SNHLY and CDR2 FYNNEI. Macro-dissection enriched premalignant or tumor cells before nucleic acid extraction. The sequenced sample was FFPE minimally invasive lung adenocarcinoma tissue. V usage is TRBV2 and J usage is TRBJ1-4; TRBD1 matches at 7 bases. This TCR came from a person aged 55-79 years with lung adenocarcinoma. CDR3 sequence: CASKPTGTNEKLFF. The CDR3 DNA follows: TGTGCCAGCAAGCCGACAGGGACTAATGAAAAACTGTTTTTT.